The next 28 T cell receptor beta chains were all read from a single sample in a study of shared clonotypes between healthy human individuals. Sequenced by immunoSEQ multiplex PCR; TCRdb stores in-frame clones only, minus some. The table has about 2.4 million clones, around 94% seen once; the top ten hold around 0.15%. Sample: naive CD4+ T cells sorted from blood. Subset described: CD45RA+ positively selected. These receptors originate from a man younger than 30 in good health.

This clone was seen a few times. This rearrangement joins TRBV18 to TRBJ1-5; the D is unclear. The CDR3 runs to 13 residues. The ends were cut back, 3 bases at V and 5 bases at J, with 8 bases in the middle. Per the germline V gene, CDR1 is KGHSH and CDR2 is LQKENI. CDR3 in amino acids: CASSPNEDQPQHF. In DNA, the CDR3 is TGTGCCAGCTCACCTAATGAGGATCAGCCCCAGCATTTT.

This chain links TRBV4-3 with TRBJ2-6; tentatively, D is TRBD1 (6 bases). V was trimmed by 0 bases and J by 0 bases, leaving 18 bases between them. In germline, CDR1 is LGHNA, CDR2 YSLEER. The CDR3 extends over 20 amino acids. The chain's CDR3 is CASSQEPGHIIVSGANVLTF. The CDR3 DNA sequence: TGCGCCAGCAGCCAAGAACCGGGACACATAATTGTCTCTGGGGCCAACGTCCTGACTTTC.

On this clone: Other DNA sequences in this specimen translate into the identical CDR3. The rearrangement uses TRBV5-1 and TRBJ2-2, with 9 bases matching TRBD1. Germline-derived CDR1 and CDR2 are SGHRS and YFSETQ. V shed 4 bases, J shed 2 bases, and the junction held 6 bases outside the gene matches. The CDR3 sequence is 16 residues long. DNA of the CDR3: TGCGCCAGCAGCAGGGAGGGACAGGGAAACACCGGGGAGCTGTTTTTT. Its protein product is CASSREGQGNTGELFF.

On this clone: Other DNA sequences from this sample encode an identical CDR3 as well. The chain couples TRBV18 to TRBJ2-5; D is unclear. Germline V gene lookup returns CDR1 KGHSH and CDR2 LQKENI. This CDR3 spans 13 amino acids. Trimming left V 2 bases short and J 2 bases short, with 6 bases between. The CDR3 sequence is CASSPSQQETQYF. The CDR3 bases are TGTGCCAGCTCACCATCCCAGCAAGAGACCCAGTACTTC.

This clone appeared a single time. The chain combines TRBV2 with TRBJ2-5; 8 nucleotides line up with TRBD1. The CDR3 totals 14 residues. CDR1 is SNHLY, CDR2 FYNNEI, per germline. V was pared by 3 bases and J by 6 bases, with 6 bases of the junction left unmatched. Here the CDR3 reads CASSDLGQGKTQYF. DNA of the CDR3: TGTGCCAGCAGTGATTTAGGACAGGGCAAGACCCAGTACTTC.

The rearrangement joins TRBV5-5 to TRBJ1-1, with D perhaps TRBD1 (5 bases). Germline values: CDR1 SGHKS, CDR2 YYEKEE (reference sequence). CDR3 length equals 14 residues. The germline V and J ends were trimmed by 2 bases and 0 bases, with 8 bases remaining between them. The CDR3 DNA is TGTGCCAGCAGCTTTTGGGGGATGAACACTGAAGCTTTCTTT. Protein product: CASSFWGMNTEAFF.

V and J are TRBV10-3 and TRBJ2-7; 7 nucleotides match TRBD2. The germline gives CDR1 ENHRY, CDR2 SYGVKD. The CDR3 covers 15 residues. V dropped 4 bases and J dropped 2; count of bases not matched to a gene: 8. Here the CDR3 reads CAISALAEKAYEQYF. Written as DNA, the CDR3 is TGTGCCATCAGTGCCCTAGCGGAAAAAGCCTACGAGCAGTACTTC.

This clone appeared once. V and J are TRBV18 and TRBJ1-2; D is ambiguous. Germline-derived CDR1 and CDR2 are KGHSH and LQKENI. V was pared by 6 bases and J by 3 bases, with 14 bases between. The CDR3 runs to 14 residues. CDR3 region: CASSPTGRDYGYTF. CDR3 nucleotide sequence: TGTGCCAGCTCCCCCACGGGAAGGGACTATGGCTACACCTTC.

This clone is a singleton in its sample. The chain recombines TRBV5-5 with TRBJ2-2, with D tentatively TRBD1 (5 bases). The V and J ends lost 0 bases and 3 bases respectively, with 12 bases between them. The CDR3 is made up of 16 amino acids. CDR1 and CDR2 from the germline V gene are SGHKS and YYEKEE (reference sequence). For the CDR3, the DNA is TGTGCCAGCAGCTTGGTGTTGGGGCCGGACACCGGGGAGCTGTTTTTT. Residues: CASSLVLGPDTGELFF.

The chain uses TRBV5-1 and TRBJ2-7; 12 bases match TRBD2. CDR3 length: 15 amino acids. J gave up 2 bases and V 4 bases, and 4 bases lay outside the gene matches. The germline V gene has CDR1 SGHRS and CDR2 YFSETQ. The CDR3 DNA sequence: TGCGCCAGCAGCCAGACTAGCGGGAGTCCCTACGAGCAGTACTTC. Translated, it gives CASSQTSGSPYEQYF.

The chain recombines TRBV5-4 with TRBJ2-1; TRBD2 aligns across 14 bases. V lost 4 bases, J lost 5 bases, and 5 bases stayed unmatched. This CDR3 has 16 amino acids. The germline CDR1 and CDR2 sequences are SGHNT and YYREEE (reference sequence). The CDR3: CASSGGGLAGDNEQFF. The CDR3, as DNA: TGTGCCAGCAGCGGGGGGGGACTAGCGGGAGACAATGAGCAGTTCTTC.

The rearrangement uses TRBV29-1 and TRBJ2-7; unclear D gene. The germline CDR1 and CDR2 sequences are SQVTM and ANQGSEA. This CDR3 is built from 12 residues. The germline V and J ends were trimmed by 5 bases and 3 bases, with 11 bases remaining between them. DNA of the CDR3: TGCAGCGTTAAGAGCACCCTCTACGAGCAGTACTTC. It codes for CSVKSTLYEQYF.

The chain recombines TRBV10-3 with TRBJ1-2; possible D gene TRBD1, 5 bases. The CDR3 totals 15 residues. Trimming took off 6 bases at V and 2 bases at J, with 16 bases between the two ends. The germline V gene has CDR1 ENHRY and CDR2 SYGVKD. The CDR3 DNA follows: TGTGCCATCAGGGGGGGTTACGTCGGGAACTATGGCTACACCTTC. Protein: CAIRGGYVGNYGYTF.

This rearrangement joins TRBV18 to TRBJ2-1; 10 positions match TRBD2. This CDR3 is built from 17 residues. Germline assignment: CDR1 KGHSH and CDR2 LQKENI. V lost 0 bases, J lost 6 bases, and 8 bases stayed unmatched. In nucleotides, the CDR3 is TGTGCCAGCTCACCACCCATCGCTAGCGGGAGCTCCAATGAGCAGTTCTTC. This encodes CASSPPIASGSSNEQFF.

The V call is TRBV27, the J call TRBJ1-5, with D perhaps matching TRBD1 (5 bases). V was pared by 2 bases and J by 5 bases, with 7 bases between. From germline, CDR1 is MNHEY and CDR2 SMNVEV (reference sequence). This CDR3 spans 13 amino acids. CDR3 loop: CASSLHRYQPQHF. The CDR3, as DNA: TGTGCCAGCAGTTTACACAGGTATCAGCCCCAGCATTTT.

The chain combines TRBV2 with TRBJ2-1, with 12 bases matching TRBD2. Trimming at V came to 2 bases and at J to 6 bases, leaving 2 bases not matched to a gene. Germline V gene lookup returns CDR1 SNHLY and CDR2 FYNNEI. This CDR3 comprises 15 residues. The CDR3 nucleotides are TGTGCCAGCAGTGAATTGACTAGCGGGGGCAATGAGCAGTTCTTC. Protein product: CASSELTSGGNEQFF.

The V and J genes are TRBV6-6 and TRBJ2-7; TRBD2 is a possible D gene (5 bases). V was clipped by 2 bases and J by 5 bases, with 16 bases between them. The CDR3 runs 15 residues. Germline loops: CDR1 MNHNY, CDR2 SVGAGI (reference sequence). CDR3 amino acids: CASSYPVVTRDEQYF. As DNA, the CDR3 is TGTGCCAGCAGTTACCCCGTAGTCACGCGGGACGAGCAGTACTTC.

CDR3 in DNA: TGTGCCAGCAGCGGGCCGGGACAGGGTTCCTACGAGCAGTACTTC. Protein product: CASSGPGQGSYEQYF. The chain joins TRBV5-6 to TRBJ2-7, with 9 nucleotides matching TRBD1. After removal of 4 bases from V and 1 base from J, the junction contained 6 bases not matched to a gene. The CDR3 consists of 15 residues. Germline values: CDR1 SGHDT, CDR2 YYEEEE.

This rearrangement joins TRBV2 to TRBJ2-3; 7 bases map to TRBD1. CDR3 length equals 13 residues. Looked up from germline, CDR1 is SNHLY and CDR2 is FYNNEI. V dropped 7 bases and J dropped 4; count of bases not matched to a gene: 5. CDR3 region: CASIGTGADTQYF. The DNA of the CDR3 is TGTGCCAGCATTGGTACAGGGGCAGATACGCAGTATTTT. Based on the CDR3 plus reference TRBV2 and TRBJ2-3, the full variable domain is EPEVTQTPSHQVTQMGQEVILRCVPISNHLYFYWYRQILGQKVEFLVSFYNNEISEKSEIFDDQFSVERPDGSNFTLKIRSTKLEDSAMYFCASIGTGADTQYFGPGTRLTVL.

The chain uses TRBV5-1 and TRBJ1-1; no clear D. Germline CDR1 and CDR2: SGHRS and YFSETQ. Trimming left V 4 bases short and J 4 bases short, with 11 bases between. The CDR3 is 13 residues long. The DNA for the CDR3 is TGCGCCAGCAGCCCCCAGCTGGGCACTGAAGCTTTCTTT. Encoded protein: CASSPQLGTEAFF.

The chain links TRBV7-8 to TRBJ2-5; tentative D call: TRBD1 (6 bases). Germline V gene lookup returns CDR1 SGHVS and CDR2 FQNEAQ. The V gene lost 6 bases and the J gene lost 6 bases, with 23 bases spanning the gap. The CDR3 has 16 amino acids. CDR3 region: CASRHIGGQQGQTQYF. The CDR3 nucleotides are TGTGCCAGCAGACACATTGGGGGCCAACAGGGTCAGACCCAGTACTTC.

The rearrangement links TRBV5-1 to TRBJ2-6; the D gene is possibly TRBD1 (6 bases). CDR1 is SGHRS, CDR2 YFSETQ, per germline. This CDR3 contains 18 residues. Trimming shortened V by 0 bases and J by 0 bases, and 13 bases separated the two germline ends. The CDR3 region has the DNA TGCGCCAGCAGCTTGGTTGGGGGCTCAAGCTCTGGGGCCAACGTCCTGACTTTC. Residues: CASSLVGGSSSGANVLTF.

The chain carries TRBV5-1 and TRBJ2-2, with a possible D match to TRBD1 (5 bases). The CDR3 loop spans 14 amino acids. Germline V gene lookup returns CDR1 SGHRS and CDR2 YFSETQ. V was pared by 4 bases and J by 0 bases, with 7 bases between. CDR3 loop: CASSMGPNTGELFF. The CDR3 DNA reads TGCGCCAGCAGCATGGGGCCGAACACCGGGGAGCTGTTTTTT. The entire variable domain, with the rest obtained from reference TRBV5-1 and TRBJ2-2, is as follows: KAGVTQTPRYLIKTRGQQVTLSCSPISGHRSVSWYQQTPGQGLQFLFEYFSETQRNKGNFPGRFSGRQFSNSRSEMNVSTLELGDSALYLCASSMGPNTGELFFGEGSRLTVL.

As DNA, the CDR3 is TGCGCCAGCAGTGGTCGGGGGGGCGTCAACGGGGAGCTGTTTTTT. This gives the protein CASSGRGGVNGELFF. This chain links TRBV10-2 with TRBJ2-2, with 8 nucleotides matching TRBD2. V trimming: 4 bases; J trimming: 7 bases; junction bases outside the gene matches: 8. The CDR3 is 15 residues long. Germline loops: CDR1 WSHSY, CDR2 SAAADI.

This chain connects TRBV29-1 to TRBJ2-1; D call uncertain. CDR1 and CDR2 (germline): SQVTM, ANQGSEA. Deletions cut 4 bases from V and 6 bases from J, with 7 bases between. The CDR3 runs 11 residues. The CDR3 reads CSVGLFNEQFF. As DNA, the CDR3 is TGCAGCGTTGGACTTTTCAATGAGCAGTTCTTC.

A remark on this clone: Other DNA sequences in this sample translate to the same CDR3. This sequence joins TRBV6-1 and TRBJ2-7; D is possibly TRBD1 (5 bases). V lost 4 bases to trimming and J lost 1 base, with 8 bases between them. This CDR3 spans 13 amino acids. The V gene's germline CDR1 is MNHNS and CDR2 SASEGT. The CDR3 DNA sequence: TGTGCCAGCAGTGTCCAGGGTTCCTACGAGCAGTACTTC. This sequence encodes CASSVQGSYEQYF.

The CDR3 protein is CASTTEQNTEAFF. The CDR3 DNA reads as TGTGCCAGCACGACAGAACAGAACACTGAAGCTTTCTTT. The gene calls are TRBV10-3 and TRBJ1-1, with D possibly TRBD1 on 5 matching bases. CDR1 is ENHRY, CDR2 SYGVKD, per germline. Between the trimmed V and J ends, which lost 10 bases and 1 base, there was a span of 13 bases. The CDR3 length is 13 residues.

The chain recombines TRBV11-2 with TRBJ2-5; D is ambiguous. In germline, CDR1 is SGHAT, CDR2 FQNNGV. With 5 bases removed from V and 1 base from J, the gap between germline ends came to 8 bases. This CDR3 is 13 amino acids long. In DNA, the CDR3 is TGTGCCAGCAGCCCATCACTCCAAGAGACCCAGTACTTC. Residues: CASSPSLQETQYF.